The 16 T cell receptor beta chains in this list originate from one sample, sequenced in a study of blood T cell repertoires in COVID-19. The repertoire was sequenced with immunoSEQ multiplex PCR; TCRdb's copy has only in-frame clones and lacks some. This sample has about 200,000 clones, with about 82% found just once. Sample: peripheral blood. These receptor sequences come from a woman at least 80 years old with acute or convalescent COVID-19.

The chain uses TRBV30 and TRBJ1-5; 7 positions match TRBD1. J gave up 0 bases and V 1 base, and 9 bases lay outside the gene matches. CDR1 is GTSNPN, CDR2 SVGIG, per germline (reference sequence). CDR3 length: 17 amino acids. The CDR3 nucleotides are TGTGCCTGGAGTGAGTCCGGGACAGTTTATAGCAATCAGCCCCAGCATTTT. Amino acids: CAWSESGTVYSNQPQHF.

V gene TRBV7-8 combines with J gene TRBJ2-2; 9 nucleotides agree with TRBD2. In germline, CDR1 is SGHVS, CDR2 FQNEAQ. This CDR3 is built from 17 residues. Germline trimming cut 7 bases from V and 6 bases from J; bases unmatched to any gene: 15. The CDR3 region is CASTTPRWAGGAGELFF. Here the CDR3 DNA reads TGTGCCAGCACCACCCCCCGGTGGGCGGGAGGGGCCGGGGAGCTGTTTTTT.

Notes on this clone: Germline and junction disagree at one end, which may indicate a read error. The chain carries TRBV7-3 and TRBJ2-1; 10 bases are a match to TRBD2. Per the germline V gene, CDR1 is SGHTA and CDR2 is FQGTGA. This CDR3 comprises 15 residues. CDR3 region: CASSLTSGVYNEQFF. For the CDR3, the DNA is TGTGCCAGCAGCCTAACTAGCGGGGTTTACAATGAGCAGTTCTTC.

The table lists this clone with a few counts. The chain uses TRBV11-3 and TRBJ1-3; weak D call: TRBD1 (5 bases). The germline V gene has CDR1 SGHNT and CDR2 YENEEA. This CDR3 comprises 16 residues. V lost 0 bases, J lost 0 bases, and 9 bases lay in between. This chain's CDR3 is CASSLDRGISGNTIYF. The CDR3 coding sequence is TGTGCCAGCAGCTTAGATCGGGGGATCTCTGGAAACACCATATATTTT.

As concerns this clone: A read error may produce the germline difference seen at one junction end. The chain combines TRBV6-5 with TRBJ2-1; 10 bases agree with TRBD1. This CDR3 comprises 15 residues. Germline V gives CDR1 MNHEY, CDR2 SVGAGI. The CDR3 here is CASGYGTGVLDEQFF. The CDR3 nucleotides are TGTGCCAGCGGTTACGGGACAGGGGTTTTGGATGAGCAGTTCTTC.

The CDR3 DNA follows: TGTGCCAGCAGCACCGGGGGGGATACGCAGTATTTT. Translated: CASSTGGDTQYF. V usage is TRBV7-2 and J usage is TRBJ2-3; 7 bases fit TRBD2. The CDR3 runs to 12 residues. Germline V gene sequence: CDR1 SGHTA, CDR2 FQGNSA. Trimming took 5 bases from V and 6 from J; bases not matched to a gene: 2.

V usage is TRBV19 and J usage is TRBJ1-5, with D unclear. In germline, CDR1 is LNHDA, CDR2 SQIVND (reference sequence). The CDR3 spans 12 residues. V lost 3 bases to trimming and J lost 5 bases, with 5 bases between them. The CDR3 bases are TGTGCCAGTAGTATCGGTGATCAGCCCCAGCATTTT. Its protein product is CASSIGDQPQHF. Supplemented by reference TRBV19 and TRBJ1-5, the full variable domain reads DGGITQSPKYLFRKEGQNVTLSCEQNLNHDAMYWYRQDPGQGLRLIYYSQIVNDFQKGDIAEGYSVSREKKESFPLTVTSAQKNPTAFYLCASSIGDQPQHFGDGTRLSIL.

This sequence joins TRBV7-9 and TRBJ2-6; 9 nucleotides align to TRBD1. The CDR3 totals 17 residues. Germline V CDR1 and CDR2: SEHNR, FQNEAQ (reference sequence). V lost 5 bases to trimming and J lost 0 bases; unmatched junction nucleotides: 5. CDR3 DNA sequence: TGTGCCAGCAGCCCCAAGACAGGGGGCTCTGGGGCCAACGTCCTGACTTTC. Its protein product is CASSPKTGGSGANVLTF.

This clone appeared a single time. The chain links TRBV5-6 to TRBJ1-2, with D perhaps TRBD1 (5 bases). Germline V gives CDR1 SGHDT, CDR2 YYEEEE. The ends were cut back, 2 bases at V and 3 bases at J, with 11 bases in the middle. The CDR3 spans 14 residues. The CDR3 spells CASSLVGGDYGYTF. The CDR3 DNA follows: TGTGCCAGCAGCTTAGTTGGAGGGGACTATGGCTACACCTTC.

V gene TRBV10-3 combines with J gene TRBJ2-2, with TRBD2 matching 8 bases. Per the germline V gene, CDR1 is ENHRY and CDR2 is SYGVKD. The CDR3 loop spans 16 amino acids. The CDR3 reads CVSGREAFFNTGELFF. Here the CDR3 DNA reads TGTGTCTCGGGGCGGGAGGCCTTCTTTAACACCGGGGAGCTGTTTTTT.

The CDR3 reads CASSQQGLEGYTF. The DNA of the CDR3 is TGCGCCAGCAGCCAACAGGGGCTAGAAGGCTACACCTTC. The chain is built from TRBV4-3 and TRBJ1-2, with a weak D call TRBD1 (6 bases). Germline values: CDR1 LGHNA, CDR2 YSLEER. This CDR3 comprises 13 residues. Trimming took off 2 bases at V and 8 bases at J, with 12 bases between the two ends.

DNA for the CDR3: TGTGCCATCAGGACAGGGACGTTAACATCCTACGAGCAGTACTTC. It translates to CAIRTGTLTSYEQYF. The rearrangement joins TRBV10-3 to TRBJ2-7; 7 positions agree with TRBD1. Germline trimming cut 6 bases from V and 1 base from J; bases unmatched to any gene: 9. The germline gives CDR1 ENHRY, CDR2 SYGVKD. The CDR3 is 15 residues long.

This chain connects TRBV18 to TRBJ2-7; 7 positions agree with TRBD2. The CDR3 contains 15 residues. Germline V CDR1 and CDR2: KGHSH, LQKENI. Trimming cost V 4 bases and J 5 bases; bases outside gene matches: 11. CDR3 DNA sequence: TGTGCCAGCTCACAGGGGACGGGAGGAGGGGACGAGCAGTACTTC. As protein: CASSQGTGGGDEQYF.

This chain connects TRBV30 to TRBJ2-5; 11 bases align to TRBD2. The CDR3 extends over 15 amino acids. V was clipped by 3 bases and J by 1 base; unmatched bases: 4. CDR1 is GTSNPN and CDR2 is SVGIG in the germline V gene (reference sequence). The CDR3 coding sequence is TGTGCCTGGAGGGACGGGACTAGCGGCCAAGAGACCCAGTACTTC. Its translation: CAWRDGTSGQETQYF.

This chain links TRBV25-1 with TRBJ1-3; D gene uncertain. This CDR3 comprises 13 residues. Trimming took off 4 bases at V and 8 bases at J, with 12 bases between the two ends. Germline loops: CDR1 MGHDK, CDR2 SYGVNS. The CDR3 is CASSGYGRDTIYF. CDR3 in DNA: TGTGCCAGCAGTGGCTACGGCCGGGACACCATATATTTT.

This chain connects TRBV6-2 or TRBV6-3 to TRBJ2-3; either TRBD1 or TRBD2 may fit D (5 bases each). The V gene's germline CDR1 is MNHEY and CDR2 SVGEGT. Trimming stripped 7 bases from V and 6 bases from J, with 11 bases between. The CDR3 totals 12 residues. The CDR3 loop reads CASTPGRDTQYF. The CDR3 DNA follows: TGTGCCAGCACCCCGGGGCGGGATACGCAGTATTTT.